The entry that follows covers one T cell receptor (beta chain) sequence. This CDR3 has 15 residues. With 7 bases clipped from V and 3 bases from J, the junction kept 5 bases outside the gene matches. Germline V lookup: CDR1 SNHLY, CDR2 FYNNEI. The record originates from a study of blood T cell repertoires in COVID-19. Study context: PBMCs, B-cell-depleted T cells, or T cells provided the cDNA or gDNA that made up the material.

In Cohort 3, a recovered donor had either two negative PCRs, clearance, or symptom resolution. Sequencing was performed with immunoSEQ multiplex PCR; in TCRdb, only in-frame clones are kept and a portion is missing. The sample shows a few hundred thousand clones, around 87% of them seen only once. The chain links TRBV2 to TRBJ2-2, with 10 bases fitting TRBD2. Source material: PBMCs or T cells enriched from blood (not recorded which). The clonotype was recovered from a woman aged 40-49 years who had recovered from COVID-19. The CDR3 DNA reads as TGTGCCAGCAACAAGGGACTAGCGTACACCGGGGAGCTGTTTTTT. It codes for CASNKGLAYTGELFF.